A selection of T cell receptor beta chains follows, all from one sample in a study of T cell repertoires in cytomegalovirus infection. In TCRdb, the reads were re-called with MiXCR into one record per CDR3 protein. The sample carries some 940,000 distinct CDR3 sequences, around 30% recorded once. Their cognate antigens are unknown. Source: cultured CD8+ T cells from PBMCs, taken from culture after CMV antigen stimulation. These receptors all come from a human donor in good health (CMV status not recorded). Some clones in this sample may be carry-over from other donors' samples. The CDR3 runs from the conserved cysteine through the conserved F or W. A D gene is named only where the DNA matches it firmly. Size is omitted from some rows. Given values are once, few, many or a class for expanded clones.

j_call: TRBJ2-2
d_call: TRBD1
clone_size: few
v_call: TRBV27
cdr3_length: 18
cdr3_aa: CASSLSAHRQGNTGELFF
cdr3_nt: TGTGCCAGCAGTTTATCAGCCCATCGACAGGGGAACACCGGGGAGCTGTTTTTT

j_call: TRBJ2-5
d_call: TRBD1
clone_size: NA
v_call: TRBV6-5
cdr3_length: 14
cdr3_aa: CASRGRDSQETQYF
cdr3_nt: TGTGCCAGCAGGGGCAGGGACAGTCAAGAGACCCAGTACTTC

j_call: TRBJ2-7
d_call: TRBD2
clone_size: NA
v_call: TRBV27
cdr3_length: 16
cdr3_aa: CASSLAGLAGGYEQYF
cdr3_nt: TGTGCCAGCAGTTTAGCCGGACTAGCGGGGGGATACGAGCAGTACTTC

j_call: TRBJ1-2
d_call: NA
clone_size: few
v_call: TRBV6-5
cdr3_length: 13
cdr3_aa: CASSYPGTDGYTF
cdr3_nt: TGTGCCAGCAGTTACCCCGGGACGGATGGCTACACCTTC

j_call: TRBJ1-3
d_call: NA
clone_size: few
v_call: TRBV2
cdr3_length: 15
cdr3_aa: CASSDPVFSGNTIYF
cdr3_nt: TGTGCCAGCAGTGACCCAGTCTTCTCTGGAAACACCATATATTTT

j_call: TRBJ1-2
d_call: NA
clone_size: NA
v_call: TRBV7-9
cdr3_length: 14
cdr3_aa: CASSSRTVLYGYTF
cdr3_nt: TGTGCCAGCAGCTCTCGGACAGTCCTCTATGGCTACACCTTC

j_call: TRBJ2-1
d_call: NA
clone_size: many
v_call: TRBV7-2
cdr3_length: 13
cdr3_aa: CASSFGGANEQFF
cdr3_nt: TGTGCCAGCAGCTTCGGCGGGGCTAATGAGCAGTTCTTC

j_call: TRBJ2-7
d_call: NA
clone_size: few
v_call: TRBV7-8
cdr3_length: 14
cdr3_aa: CASSGVGGHYEQYF
cdr3_nt: TGTGCCAGTTCAGGTGTCGGGGGACATTACGAGCAGTACTTC

j_call: TRBJ2-5
d_call: NA
clone_size: few
v_call: TRBV5-8
cdr3_length: 12
cdr3_aa: CASEGPGETQYF
cdr3_nt: TGTGCCAGCGAAGGCCCAGGGGAGACCCAGTACTTC

j_call: TRBJ1-2
d_call: NA
clone_size: NA
v_call: TRBV29-1
cdr3_length: 12
cdr3_aa: CSVEMRGYGYTF
cdr3_nt: TGCAGCGTTGAAATGAGGGGATATGGCTACACCTTC

j_call: TRBJ1-2
d_call: NA
clone_size: NA
v_call: TRBV27
cdr3_length: 16
cdr3_aa: CASSLSSGEANYGYTF
cdr3_nt: TGTGCCAGCAGTTTATCTTCAGGGGAGGCTAACTATGGCTACACCTTC

j_call: TRBJ2-3
d_call: NA
clone_size: NA
v_call: TRBV4-3
cdr3_length: 14
cdr3_aa: CASSQESFADTQYF
cdr3_nt: TGCGCCAGCAGCCAAGAGTCTTTCGCAGATACGCAGTATTTT

j_call: TRBJ2-3
d_call: TRBD1
clone_size: few
v_call: TRBV28
cdr3_length: 16
cdr3_aa: CASSHDRGANPYTQYF
cdr3_nt: TGTGCCAGCAGTCACGACAGGGGCGCTAATCCCTATACGCAGTATTTT

j_call: TRBJ2-3
d_call: TRBD1
clone_size: many
v_call: TRBV7-2
cdr3_length: 15
cdr3_aa: CASSLWDRGIDTQYF
cdr3_nt: TGTGCCAGCAGCTTATGGGACAGGGGAATAGATACGCAGTATTTT

j_call: TRBJ1-6
d_call: NA
clone_size: few
v_call: TRBV5-8
cdr3_length: 18
cdr3_aa: CASSLEGTVPNYNSPLHF
cdr3_nt: TGTGCCAGCAGCCTCGAGGGAACTGTTCCTAATTATAATTCACCCCTCCACTTT

j_call: TRBJ2-2
d_call: TRBD1
clone_size: many
v_call: TRBV7-6
cdr3_length: 17
cdr3_aa: CASSFPGQGANTGELFF
cdr3_nt: TGTGCCAGCAGCTTCCCCGGACAGGGTGCGAACACCGGGGAGCTGTTTTTT

j_call: TRBJ2-1
d_call: TRBD1
clone_size: NA
v_call: TRBV7-8
cdr3_length: 16
cdr3_aa: CASSLAGQGESNEQFF
cdr3_nt: TGTGCCAGCAGCTTAGCGGGACAGGGGGAATCCAATGAGCAGTTCTTC

j_call: TRBJ1-1
d_call: TRBD1
clone_size: few
v_call: TRBV11-1
cdr3_length: 14
cdr3_aa: CASSLNRGTTEAFF
cdr3_nt: TGTGCCAGCAGCTTAAACAGGGGAACCACTGAAGCTTTCTTT

j_call: TRBJ1-1
d_call: NA
clone_size: few
v_call: TRBV6-4
cdr3_length: 13
cdr3_aa: CASKPPGGAEAFF
cdr3_nt: TGTGCCAGCAAGCCTCCTGGGGGAGCTGAAGCTTTCTTT

j_call: TRBJ2-5
d_call: TRBD2
clone_size: NA
v_call: TRBV12-3/TRBV12-4
cdr3_length: 16
cdr3_aa: CASSQGLAGGQETQYF
cdr3_nt: TGTGCCAGCAGCCAAGGACTAGCGGGGGGCCAAGAGACCCAGTACTTC

j_call: TRBJ1-6
d_call: TRBD1
clone_size: NA
v_call: TRBV20-1
cdr3_length: 14
cdr3_aa: CSAPGTDGNSPLHF
cdr3_nt: TGCAGTGCACCCGGGACAGACGGTAATTCACCCCTCCACTTT

j_call: TRBJ2-1
d_call: NA
clone_size: NA
v_call: TRBV20-1
cdr3_length: 17
cdr3_aa: CSACDTYFRDSYNEQFF
cdr3_nt: TGCAGTGCTTGTGACACCTACTTCAGGGACTCCTACAATGAGCAGTTCTTC

j_call: TRBJ1-2
d_call: NA
clone_size: NA
v_call: TRBV2
cdr3_length: 16
cdr3_aa: CANSEMKGGANYGYTF
cdr3_nt: TGTGCCAACAGTGAAATGAAAGGCGGAGCTAACTATGGCTACACCTTC

j_call: TRBJ1-5
d_call: TRBD1
clone_size: NA
v_call: TRBV6-1
cdr3_length: 13
cdr3_aa: CASQDRDNQPQHF
cdr3_nt: TGTGCCAGCCAGGACAGGGACAATCAGCCCCAGCATTTT

j_call: TRBJ2-3
d_call: TRBD2
clone_size: few
v_call: TRBV27
cdr3_length: 16
cdr3_aa: CASSFSLAAHTDTQYF
cdr3_nt: TGTGCCAGCAGTTTCTCCCTAGCGGCCCACACAGATACGCAGTATTTT

j_call: TRBJ2-1
d_call: TRBD1
clone_size: few
v_call: TRBV27
cdr3_length: 15
cdr3_aa: CASSLDRAPYNEQFF
cdr3_nt: TGTGCCAGCAGTCTGGACAGGGCCCCCTACAATGAGCAGTTCTTC

j_call: TRBJ2-1
d_call: TRBD1
clone_size: NA
v_call: TRBV7-9
cdr3_length: 16
cdr3_aa: CASSSSPGGSYNEQFF
cdr3_nt: TGTGCCAGCAGCTCCAGTCCAGGGGGCTCCTACAATGAGCAGTTCTTC

j_call: TRBJ2-7
d_call: TRBD1
clone_size: NA
v_call: TRBV2
cdr3_length: 13
cdr3_aa: CASRQGSTYEQYF
cdr3_nt: TGTGCCAGTAGACAGGGTTCGACCTACGAGCAGTACTTC

j_call: TRBJ2-5
d_call: NA
clone_size: NA
v_call: TRBV29-1
cdr3_length: 13
cdr3_aa: CSVDGGEEETQYF
cdr3_nt: TGCAGCGTTGACGGCGGGGAGGAAGAGACCCAGTACTTC

j_call: TRBJ1-6
d_call: NA
clone_size: few
v_call: TRBV4-1
cdr3_length: 15
cdr3_aa: CASSQGESYNSPLHF
cdr3_nt: TGCGCCAGCAGCCAAGGGGAGTCCTATAATTCACCCCTCCACTTT

j_call: TRBJ2-6
d_call: NA
clone_size: few
v_call: TRBV11-3
cdr3_length: 17
cdr3_aa: CASSPPHRRTGANVLTF
cdr3_nt: TGTGCCAGCAGCCCCCCTCACCGTAGGACTGGGGCCAACGTCCTGACTTTC

j_call: TRBJ1-2
d_call: NA
clone_size: NA
v_call: TRBV7-8
cdr3_length: 13
cdr3_aa: CASSWAGDYGYTF
cdr3_nt: TGTGCCAGCAGCTGGGCGGGGGACTATGGCTACACCTTC

j_call: TRBJ2-2
d_call: NA
clone_size: NA
v_call: TRBV12-3/TRBV12-4
cdr3_length: 13
cdr3_aa: CASGQQRTGELFF
cdr3_nt: TGTGCCAGCGGACAACAGCGTACCGGGGAGCTGTTTTTT

j_call: TRBJ1-2
d_call: NA
clone_size: few
v_call: TRBV12-3/TRBV12-4
cdr3_length: 15
cdr3_aa: CASSFEDRTFYGYTF
cdr3_nt: TGTGCCAGCAGTTTTGAGGACAGAACCTTCTATGGCTACACCTTC

j_call: TRBJ2-7
d_call: TRBD1
clone_size: NA
v_call: TRBV15
cdr3_length: 16
cdr3_aa: CATSIIPGTETYEQYF
cdr3_nt: TGTGCCACCAGCATTATTCCCGGGACAGAGACCTACGAGCAGTACTTC

j_call: TRBJ2-1
d_call: NA
clone_size: NA
v_call: TRBV11-3
cdr3_length: 13
cdr3_aa: CASSFTGKNEQFF
cdr3_nt: TGTGCCAGCAGCTTCACAGGGAAAAATGAGCAGTTCTTC

j_call: TRBJ1-1
d_call: NA
clone_size: few
v_call: TRBV28
cdr3_length: 16
cdr3_aa: CASSLLGGGLNTEAFF
cdr3_nt: TGTGCCAGCAGTTTATTGGGGGGGGGCTTGAACACTGAAGCTTTCTTT

j_call: TRBJ1-2
d_call: NA
clone_size: few
v_call: TRBV2
cdr3_length: 19
cdr3_aa: CASSSASWDQDYDNYGYTF
cdr3_nt: TGTGCCAGCTCCTCCGCCAGCTGGGATCAGGATTACGATAACTATGGCTACACCTTC

j_call: TRBJ1-5
d_call: NA
clone_size: NA
v_call: TRBV28
cdr3_length: 18
cdr3_aa: CASTMVGTLYMGNQPQHF
cdr3_nt: TGTGCCAGCACCATGGTCGGGACATTATATATGGGCAATCAGCCCCAGCATTTT

j_call: TRBJ2-7
d_call: NA
clone_size: NA
v_call: TRBV27
cdr3_length: 14
cdr3_aa: CASSLSHSAYEQYF
cdr3_nt: TGTGCCAGCAGTTTAAGTCACTCCGCCTACGAGCAGTACTTC